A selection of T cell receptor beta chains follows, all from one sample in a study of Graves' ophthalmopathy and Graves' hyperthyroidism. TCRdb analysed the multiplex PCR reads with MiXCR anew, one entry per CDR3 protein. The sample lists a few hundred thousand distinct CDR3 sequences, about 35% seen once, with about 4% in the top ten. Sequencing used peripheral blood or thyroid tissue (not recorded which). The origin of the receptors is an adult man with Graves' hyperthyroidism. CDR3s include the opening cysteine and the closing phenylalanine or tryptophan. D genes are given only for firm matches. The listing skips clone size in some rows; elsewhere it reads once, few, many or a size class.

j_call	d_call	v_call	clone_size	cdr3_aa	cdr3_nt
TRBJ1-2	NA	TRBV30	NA	CAWSVHGNYGYTF	TGTGCCTGGAGTGTACACGGGAACTATGGCTACACCTTC
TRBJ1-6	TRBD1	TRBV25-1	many	CASSESGQGIRDSPLHF	TGTGCCAGCAGTGAATCAGGACAGGGAATTAGGGATTCACCCCTCCACTTT
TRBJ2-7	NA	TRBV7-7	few	CASSQDLRTSSPYEQYF	TGTGCCAGCAGCCAAGACCTTCGAACTAGCAGTCCCTACGAGCAGTACTTC
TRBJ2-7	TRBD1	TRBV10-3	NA	CASHRDRDSYEQYF	TGTGCCTCGCACCGGGACAGGGACTCCTACGAGCAGTACTTC
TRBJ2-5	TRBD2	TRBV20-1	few	CSAPLAGSQETQYF	TGCAGTGCACCCTTAGCGGGGTCTCAAGAGACCCAGTACTTC
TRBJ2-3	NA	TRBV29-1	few	CSAKTDTTDTQYF	TGCAGCGCTAAGACAGATACCACAGATACGCAGTATTTT
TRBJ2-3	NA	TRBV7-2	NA	CASSPGRDTRDTQYF	TGTGCCAGCAGCCCGGGACGGGACACAAGAGATACGCAGTATTTT
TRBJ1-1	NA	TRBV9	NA	CASSLGHQKHTEAFF	TGTGCCAGCAGCCTCGGACACCAGAAACACACTGAAGCTTTCTTT
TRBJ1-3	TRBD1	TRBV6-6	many	CASRGTGGNTIYF	TGTGCCAGCAGGGGGACAGGCGGAAACACCATATATTTT
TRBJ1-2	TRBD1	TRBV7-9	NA	CASSLDQTGGFYGYTF	TGTGCCAGCAGCTTAGATCAGACAGGGGGCTTTTATGGCTACACCTTC
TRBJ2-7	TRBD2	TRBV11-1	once	CASSVESRAGGYEQYF	TGTGCCAGCAGCGTTGAATCTCGGGCGGGGGGCTACGAGCAGTACTTC
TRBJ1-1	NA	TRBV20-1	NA	CSARGGASGTEAFF	TGCAGTGCTAGAGGGGGGGCTAGTGGCACTGAAGCTTTCTTT
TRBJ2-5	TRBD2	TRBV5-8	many	CASSLALAGGGETQYF	TGTGCCAGCAGCTTGGCCCTAGCGGGAGGTGGAGAGACCCAGTACTTC
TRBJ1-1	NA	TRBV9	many	CASSVGGAPAEAFF	TGTGCCAGCAGCGTAGGAGGGGCGCCGGCTGAAGCTTTCTTT
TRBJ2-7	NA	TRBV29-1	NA	CSVEGRYNEQYF	TGCAGCGTTGAAGGCAGATACAATGAGCAGTACTTC
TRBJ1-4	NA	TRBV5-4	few	CASSPGGGRSNEKLFF	TGTGCCAGCAGCCCGGGCGGTGGCAGGTCTAATGAAAAACTGTTTTTT
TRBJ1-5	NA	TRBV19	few	CASSIGQGGNQPQHF	TGTGCCAGTAGTATTGGCCAGGGAGGCAATCAGCCCCAGCATTTT
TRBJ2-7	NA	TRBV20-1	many	CSASYNTYEQYF	TGCAGTGCTAGCTACAATACCTACGAGCAGTACTTC
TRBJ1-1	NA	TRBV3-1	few	CASSQAGDLAEAFF	TGTGCCAGCAGCCAAGCCGGAGACCTGGCTGAAGCTTTCTTT
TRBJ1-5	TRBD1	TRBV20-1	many	CSALKPGQGVSNQPQHF	TGCAGTGCGCTAAAACCGGGACAGGGGGTTAGCAATCAGCCCCAGCATTTT
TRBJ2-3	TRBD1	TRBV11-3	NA	CASSTGQSIDTQYF	TGTGCCAGCAGCACGGGACAGAGCATAGATACGCAGTATTTT
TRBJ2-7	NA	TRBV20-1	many	CSARVLSSYEQYF	TGCAGTGCGCGGGTCTTAAGCTCCTACGAGCAGTACTTC
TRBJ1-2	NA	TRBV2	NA	CASIVGRADGYTF	TGTGCCAGCATAGTAGGCAGGGCGGATGGCTACACCTTC
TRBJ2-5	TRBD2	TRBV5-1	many	CASRHGGEETQYF	TGCGCCAGCAGACACGGGGGGGAAGAGACCCAGTACTTC
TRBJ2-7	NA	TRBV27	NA	CASSGGGSHEQYF	TGTGCCAGCAGTGGGGGGGGCTCTCACGAGCAGTACTTC
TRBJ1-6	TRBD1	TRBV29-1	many	CSVGGGSNSPLHF	TGCAGCGTGGGAGGGGGCTCCAATTCACCCCTCCACTTT
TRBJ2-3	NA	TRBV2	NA	CASSLWEGETDTQYF	TGTGCCAGCAGCTTATGGGAGGGGGAGACAGATACGCAGTATTTT
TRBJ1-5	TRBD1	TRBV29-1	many	CSVAERQGNQPQHF	TGCAGCGTTGCTGAACGACAGGGAAATCAGCCCCAGCATTTT
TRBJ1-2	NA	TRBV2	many	CASGDGGYGYTF	TGTGCCAGCGGGGATGGGGGCTATGGCTACACCTTC
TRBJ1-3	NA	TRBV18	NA	CANSPLPGPSGNTIYF	TGTGCCAACTCACCACTTCCAGGACCCTCTGGAAACACCATATATTTT
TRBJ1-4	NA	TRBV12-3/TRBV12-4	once	CASSERGGFGELFF	TGTGCCAGCAGTGAGCGGGGGGGCTTCGGGGAACTGTTTTTT
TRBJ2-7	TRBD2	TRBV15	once	CASGGLAGGYEQYF	TGTGCCAGCGGGGGACTAGCGGGGGGCTACGAGCAGTACTTC
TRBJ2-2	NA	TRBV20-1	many	CSARGAGADRANTGELFF	TGCAGTGCTAGAGGCGCTGGGGCTGACCGTGCGAACACCGGGGAGCTGTTTTTT
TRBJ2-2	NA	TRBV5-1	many	CASSLHGELFF	TGCGCCAGCAGCTTGCACGGGGAGCTGTTTTTT
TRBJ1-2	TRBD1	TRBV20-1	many	CSAKGAGYGYTF	TGCAGTGCTAAGGGGGCAGGCTATGGCTACACCTTC
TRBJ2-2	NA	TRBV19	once	CASSPGPQVGELFF	TGTGCCAGTAGTCCGGGACCCCAGGTCGGGGAGCTGTTTTTT
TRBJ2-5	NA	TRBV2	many	CASSEPDRGETQYF	TGTGCCAGCAGTGAACCGGACCGGGGAGAGACCCAGTACTTC
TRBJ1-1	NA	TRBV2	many	CASRDGGGTEAFF	TGTGCCAGCAGAGATGGGGGTGGCACTGAAGCTTTCTTT
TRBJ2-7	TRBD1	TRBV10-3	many	CAISGDRGYGQYF	TGTGCCATCAGTGGCGACAGGGGCTACGGGCAGTACTTC
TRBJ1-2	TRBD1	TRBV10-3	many	CAITQDRANYGYTF	TGTGCCATCACCCAGGACAGGGCCAACTATGGCTACACCTTC
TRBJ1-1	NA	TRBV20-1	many	CSARSSGGNTEAFF	TGCAGTGCTAGATCTAGCGGGGGGAACACTGAAGCTTTCTTT
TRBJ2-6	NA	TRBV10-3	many	CAISEIGTSISGANVLTF	TGTGCCATCAGTGAGATAGGCACTTCGATCTCTGGGGCCAACGTCCTGACTTTC
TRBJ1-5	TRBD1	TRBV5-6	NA	CASSSRQGDYSNQPQHF	TGTGCCAGCAGCTCTCGACAGGGAGATTATAGCAATCAGCCCCAGCATTTT
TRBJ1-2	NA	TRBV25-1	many	CASSEGVRGYGYTF	TGTGCCAGCAGTGAAGGGGTTAGGGGCTATGGCTACACCTTC
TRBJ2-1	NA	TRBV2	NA	CASGGRTGYIEQFF	TGTGCCAGCGGAGGGCGGACGGGTTACATCGAGCAGTTCTTC
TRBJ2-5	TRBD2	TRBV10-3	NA	CAISYSVAASGIAETQYF	TGTGCCATCAGTTACTCGGTTGCTGCTAGCGGGATCGCTGAGACCCAGTACTTC